Below are 18 T cell receptor beta chains sequenced from a single sample in a study of blood T cell repertoires in COVID-19. Assay used: immunoSEQ multiplex PCR; TCRdb lists only in-frame clones, some missing. The sample yields roughly 390,000 clones, around 85% seen once. Sequencing was carried out using peripheral blood. The source of these receptors is a woman aged 18 to 35 with acute or convalescent COVID-19.

The chain uses TRBV28 and TRBJ2-2; 8 nucleotides agree with TRBD1. Germline V gives CDR1 MDHEN, CDR2 SYDVKM. Losses at the gene ends were 2 bases for V and 5 bases for J; bases not matched to a gene: 4. This CDR3 comprises 15 residues. Here the CDR3 reads CASSLAGGETGELFF. Written as DNA, the CDR3 is TGTGCCAGCAGTTTAGCAGGGGGCGAAACCGGGGAGCTGTTTTTT.

This clone appeared a single time. The chain carries TRBV5-1 and TRBJ2-7, with TRBD2 identical over 7 bases. The trim removed 4 bases at V and 1 base at J, leaving 8 bases unmatched. The CDR3 runs 15 residues. Germline values: CDR1 SGHRS, CDR2 YFSETQ. The CDR3 loop reads CASSRTLAASYEQYF. The CDR3 DNA is TGCGCCAGCAGCCGAACGCTAGCGGCGTCCTACGAGCAGTACTTC.

CDR3 sequence (DNA): TGTGCCACCAGTGAAGGAGCAAACTATGGCTACACCTTC. It specifies CATSEGANYGYTF. The chain carries TRBV24-1 and TRBJ1-2; D gene uncertain. The CDR3 length is 13 residues. V was cut by 4 bases and J by 2 bases, with 7 bases left in between. CDR1 is KGHDR and CDR2 is SFDVKD in the germline V gene.

V gene TRBV27 combines with J gene TRBJ1-1; 7 bases are shared with TRBD1. Germline CDR1 reads MNHEY; CDR2 reads SMNVEV (reference sequence). The trim removed 6 bases at V and 2 bases at J, leaving 6 bases unmatched. CDR3 size: 14 residues. CDR3 sequence reads: CASRGGQLNTEAFF. DNA for the CDR3: TGTGCCAGCAGGGGGGGACAGCTTAACACTGAAGCTTTCTTT.

The CDR3 loop reads CASSKGQVNTEAFF. For the CDR3, the DNA is TGCGCCAGCAGCAAGGGACAGGTCAACACTGAAGCTTTCTTT. The rearrangement uses TRBV5-1 and TRBJ1-1; 8 positions agree with TRBD1. CDR1 and CDR2 (germline): SGHRS, YFSETQ. V trimming: 4 bases; J trimming: 2 bases; junction bases outside the gene matches: 4. This CDR3 comprises 14 residues. Full variable domain (outside the CDR3, taken from reference TRBV5-1 and TRBJ1-1): KAGVTQTPRYLIKTRGQQVTLSCSPISGHRSVSWYQQTPGQGLQFLFEYFSETQRNKGNFPGRFSGRQFSNSRSEMNVSTLELGDSALYLCASSKGQVNTEAFFGQGTRLTVV.

The chain combines TRBV19 with TRBJ1-6; 7 bases fit TRBD1. Trimming took 6 bases from V and 8 from J; bases not matched to a gene: 7. Germline assignment: CDR1 LNHDA and CDR2 SQIVND (reference sequence). This CDR3 comprises 14 residues. CDR3 sequence: CASSLQGTDSPLHF. In nucleotides, the CDR3 is TGTGCCAGTAGCCTACAGGGGACGGATTCACCCCTCCACTTT.

This sequence joins TRBV6-5 and TRBJ1-6, with 9 bases lining up with TRBD1. Unmatched junction bases numbered 9, after V lost 6 bases and J lost 9 bases. This CDR3 contains 15 residues. CDR1 and CDR2 from the germline V gene are MNHEY and SVGAGI. The CDR3 DNA sequence: TGTGCCAGCAGACTCAACAGGGGGCAGGCTTCACCCCTCCACTTT. Its translation is CASRLNRGQASPLHF.

The J gene is TRBJ2-3, the V gene TRBV6-5, with D possibly being TRBD2 (6 bases). The V gene lost 0 bases and the J gene lost 6 bases, with 7 bases spanning the gap. The CDR3 is made up of 13 amino acids. The germline gives CDR1 MNHEY, CDR2 SVGAGI. The CDR3 nucleotides read TGTGCCAGCAGTTACTCCGGAGGGGATACGCAGTATTTT. Translating it yields CASSYSGGDTQYF.

The chain carries TRBV30 and TRBJ2-7; 8 bases are shared with TRBD1. The CDR3 consists of 13 residues. J was trimmed by 0 bases and V by 4 bases; bases with no gene match: 2. The germline V gene encodes CDR1 GTSNPN and CDR2 SVGIG (reference sequence). CDR3 DNA: TGTGCCTGGACGACAGGGGTCTCCTACGAGCAGTACTTC. Translation gives CAWTTGVSYEQYF.

The V call is TRBV19, the J call TRBJ1-2; a possible D gene is TRBD1 (5 bases). V was clipped by 0 bases and J by 8 bases, with 10 bases between them. CDR3 size: 13 residues. Germline V gene sequence: CDR1 LNHDA, CDR2 SQIVND (reference sequence). The CDR3 sequence: CASSIEGRWGYTF. The CDR3 DNA reads TGTGCCAGTAGTATAGAGGGGCGTTGGGGCTACACCTTC. Complete variable domain (other parts from reference TRBV19 and TRBJ1-2): DGGITQSPKYLFRKEGQNVTLSCEQNLNHDAMYWYRQDPGQGLRLIYYSQIVNDFQKGDIAEGYSVSREKKESFPLTVTSAQKNPTAFYLCASSIEGRWGYTFGSGTRLTVV.

This chain connects TRBV28 to TRBJ2-7; 8 bases align to TRBD1. V was pared by 3 bases and J by 4 bases, with 5 bases of the junction left unmatched. The CDR3 consists of 14 residues. Germline CDR1 is MDHEN and CDR2 is SYDVKM. The CDR3 nucleotides read TGTGCCAGCAGTTTGCCGACAGGGGTATACGAGCAGTACTTC. Translation gives CASSLPTGVYEQYF.

The chain links TRBV28 to TRBJ1-4, with D perhaps matching TRBD1 (6 bases). This CDR3 has 16 amino acids. The ends were cut back, 2 bases at V and 3 bases at J, with 13 bases in the middle. The germline gives CDR1 MDHEN, CDR2 SYDVKM. CDR3 amino acids: CASSLKGEYSNEKLFF. The CDR3 bases are TGTGCCAGCAGTTTAAAGGGGGAGTACTCTAATGAAAAACTGTTTTTT. Complete variable domain (other parts from reference TRBV28 and TRBJ1-4): DVKVTQSSRYLVKRTGEKVFLECVQDMDHENMFWYRQDPGLGLRLIYFSYDVKMKEKGDIPEGYSVSREKKERFSLILESASTNQTSMYLCASSLKGEYSNEKLFFGSGTQLSVL.

The rearrangement uses TRBV11-2 and TRBJ1-6; D possibly corresponds to TRBD1 (6 bases). The V end lost 3 bases, the J end lost 10 bases, and 10 bases lay between the germline ends. Germline V CDR1 and CDR2: SGHAT, FQNNGV. The CDR3 runs to 13 residues. The CDR3 nucleotides are TGTGCCAGCAGCTTCCCAGGGGACTCACCCCTCCACTTT. As protein: CASSFPGDSPLHF.

The gene calls are TRBV19 and TRBJ2-4; maybe TRBD1 (6 bases). The CDR3 runs to 13 residues. Germline CDR1 and CDR2: LNHDA and SQIVND (reference sequence). V was trimmed by 9 bases and J by 2 bases, leaving 11 bases between them. This chain's CDR3 is CASAGASKNIQYF. In nucleotides, the CDR3 is TGTGCCAGCGCAGGGGCGTCCAAAAACATTCAGTACTTC.

The V gene is TRBV5-1, the J gene TRBJ2-2; D perhaps matches TRBD1 (6 bases). The CDR3 has 15 amino acids. V lost 2 bases to trimming and J lost 7 bases, with 15 bases between them. Germline lookup yields CDR1 SGHRS and CDR2 YFSETQ. The CDR3 loop reads CASSFTNRDSGELFF. The CDR3 DNA sequence: TGCGCCAGCAGCTTCACAAACAGGGATAGCGGGGAGCTGTTTTTT. Complete variable domain (other parts from reference TRBV5-1 and TRBJ2-2): KAGVTQTPRYLIKTRGQQVTLSCSPISGHRSVSWYQQTPGQGLQFLFEYFSETQRNKGNFPGRFSGRQFSNSRSEMNVSTLELGDSALYLCASSFTNRDSGELFFGEGSRLTVL.

V and J are TRBV5-1 and TRBJ2-3; possibly TRBD1 for D (5 bases). V was cut by 0 bases and J by 5 bases, with 13 bases left in between. Germline V lookup: CDR1 SGHRS, CDR2 YFSETQ. This CDR3 contains 15 residues. CDR3 protein: CASSLATGKRDTQYF. As DNA, the CDR3 is TGCGCCAGCAGCTTGGCCACAGGAAAAAGAGATACGCAGTATTTT.

The chain links TRBV7-6 to TRBJ1-1; 11 bases fit TRBD1. CDR3 length: 15 residues. Germline V gene lookup returns CDR1 SGHVS and CDR2 FNYEAQ. The J segment lost 7 bases and the V segment lost 3 bases, leaving 7 bases of the junction unmatched. The CDR3 DNA is TGTGCCAGCAGCTTGGGGGACAGGGGGTCGGGTGAAGCTTTCTTT. Protein product: CASSLGDRGSGEAFF.

The rearrangement uses TRBV28 and TRBJ2-2; 7 bases match TRBD1. Germline assignment: CDR1 MDHEN and CDR2 SYDVKM. This CDR3 region has 17 residues. With V trimmed by 6 bases and J by 3 bases, 13 bases remained unmatched. The CDR3 region has the DNA TGTGCCAGCAGCTCCCCGGGACAGAAGTCGTACACCGGGGAGCTGTTTTTT. As protein: CASSSPGQKSYTGELFF.